This is a list of T cell receptor beta chains from one sample in a study of blood T cell repertoires in COVID-19. Only in-frame clones appear in the TCRdb table, and some are missing; sequencing was by immunoSEQ multiplex PCR. Of 100,000 to 150,000 clones listed, roughly four fifths are singletons. Sequenced: peripheral blood. Every receptor here comes from a man aged 30 to 39 with COVID-19, enrolled during active disease. Both conserved end residues are part of each CDR3.

J gene,V gene,CDR3 protein
TRBJ2-2,TRBV24-1,CATSEPTGLPGELFF
TRBJ1-2,TRBV5-4,CASSWGGGNYGYTF
TRBJ1-2,TRBV6-5,CASSRLGVNYGYTF
TRBJ2-7,TRBV30,CAWSAPGGGATYEQYF
TRBJ2-7,TRBV7-9,CASSLGGRVFYEQYF
TRBJ1-5,TRBV6-5,CASSSTGRAGQPQHF
TRBJ2-1,TRBV13,CASSFRLAGGPLVNEQFF
TRBJ1-2,TRBV7-9,CASSSPTRGLHGYTF
TRBJ2-3,TRBV24-1,CATKGELSDTQYF
TRBJ2-2,TRBV15,CATSRDPFGLAGGPGELFF
TRBJ2-3,TRBV11-3,CASSPRGTTDTQYF
TRBJ1-2,TRBV7-8,CASSLGGKYGYTF
TRBJ1-4,TRBV29-1,CSVEDPDRMNEKLFF
TRBJ2-3,TRBV7-3,CASSLAGGFTDTQYF
TRBJ2-1,TRBV6-4,CASLFSGRAYNEQFF
TRBJ2-2,TRBV12-5,CASGGEGRAGELFF
TRBJ1-5,TRBV7-9,CASSQGTGTNQPQHF
TRBJ2-5,TRBV5-1,CASSLRTGEETQYF
TRBJ1-6,TRBV27,CASSPGRARVSNSPLHF
TRBJ1-3,TRBV2,CASSDGTELNSGNTIYF
TRBJ1-5,TRBV21-1,CASSNIQIVLTWGGSPTNQPQHF
TRBJ1-2,TRBV28,CASRITSGRNYGYTF
TRBJ1-1,TRBV28,CARGGTGGEAFF
TRBJ1-3,TRBV5-1,CASSLVEGDTIYF
TRBJ1-6,TRBV6-1,CASSDEVTGSGSPLHF
TRBJ1-1,TRBV9,CASSLGQNTEAFF
TRBJ2-5,TRBV28,CASSQTPGQSKSGETQYF
TRBJ1-5,TRBV19,CASSLRTGSSLTFQPQHF
TRBJ2-5,TRBV7-2,CASSLGGGIQETQYF
TRBJ1-2,TRBV5-6,CASSSFIKSRQYGYTF
TRBJ2-1,TRBV29-1,CSVAASVNEQFF
TRBJ2-3,TRBV6-6,CASSYGGGGTDTQYF
TRBJ1-1,TRBV6-1,CASSERLNTEAFF
TRBJ2-5,TRBV27,CASSLMKGAETQYF
TRBJ2-7,TRBV6-5,CASSRDRASYEQYF
TRBJ2-3,TRBV2,CASSESSDTQYF
TRBJ1-2,TRBV28,CASSSTQTYGYTF
TRBJ1-5,TRBV7-8,CASRPGQEWNQPQHF
TRBJ2-2,TRBV4-1,CASSLPRAGELFF
TRBJ2-5,TRBV6-4,CASSDSPSGGPETQYF
TRBJ2-2,TRBV7-3,CASSWGQANTGELFF
TRBJ2-3,TRBV20-1,CSASSVGSGGHRELDTQYF
TRBJ2-4,TRBV19,CASGTSGRAGKNIQYF
TRBJ1-4,TRBV30,CASMGQTNEKLFF
TRBJ1-4,TRBV5-6,CASSLADGGREKLFF
TRBJ2-1,TRBV7-3,CASSVDPSSYNEQFF
TRBJ1-4,TRBV28,CASRRGSATNEKLFF
TRBJ2-3,TRBV5-1,CASKLAGYADTQYF
TRBJ2-4,TRBV7-9,CASTNRGFLAKNIQYF